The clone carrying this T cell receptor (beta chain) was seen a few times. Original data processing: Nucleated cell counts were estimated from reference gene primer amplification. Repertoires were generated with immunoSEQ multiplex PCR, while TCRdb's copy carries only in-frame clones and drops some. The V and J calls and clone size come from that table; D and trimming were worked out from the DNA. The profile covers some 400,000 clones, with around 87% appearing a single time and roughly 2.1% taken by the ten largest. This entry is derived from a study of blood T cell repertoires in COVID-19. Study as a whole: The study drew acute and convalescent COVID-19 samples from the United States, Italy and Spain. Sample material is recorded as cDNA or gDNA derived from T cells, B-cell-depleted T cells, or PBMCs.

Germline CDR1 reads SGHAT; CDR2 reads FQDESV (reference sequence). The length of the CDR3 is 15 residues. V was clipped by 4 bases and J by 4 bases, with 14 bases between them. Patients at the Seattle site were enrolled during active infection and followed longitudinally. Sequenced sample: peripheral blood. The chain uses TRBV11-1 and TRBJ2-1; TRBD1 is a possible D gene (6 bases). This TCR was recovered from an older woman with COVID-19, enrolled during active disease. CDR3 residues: CASSSRYRGYNEQFF. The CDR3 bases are TGTGCCAGCAGCTCCCGTTATAGGGGGTACAATGAGCAGTTCTTC.